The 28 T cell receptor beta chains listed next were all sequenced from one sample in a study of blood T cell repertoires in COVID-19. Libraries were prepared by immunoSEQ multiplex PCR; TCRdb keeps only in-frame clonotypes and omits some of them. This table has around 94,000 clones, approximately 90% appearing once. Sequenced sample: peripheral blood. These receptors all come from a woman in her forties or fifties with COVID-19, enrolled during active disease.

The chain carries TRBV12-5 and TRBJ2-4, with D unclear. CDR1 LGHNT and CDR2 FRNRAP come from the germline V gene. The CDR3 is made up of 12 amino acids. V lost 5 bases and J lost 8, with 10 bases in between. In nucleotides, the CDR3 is TGTGCTAGTGGTGTAGTTTTGGACATTCAGTACTTC. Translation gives CASGVVLDIQYF.

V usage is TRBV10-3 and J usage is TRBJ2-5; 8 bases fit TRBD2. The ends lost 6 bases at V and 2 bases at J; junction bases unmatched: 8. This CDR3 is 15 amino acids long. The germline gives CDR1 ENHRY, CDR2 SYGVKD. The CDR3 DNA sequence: TGTGCCATCAGCCCGGGAGGGGTGGAACAAGAGACCCAGTACTTC. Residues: CAISPGGVEQETQYF.

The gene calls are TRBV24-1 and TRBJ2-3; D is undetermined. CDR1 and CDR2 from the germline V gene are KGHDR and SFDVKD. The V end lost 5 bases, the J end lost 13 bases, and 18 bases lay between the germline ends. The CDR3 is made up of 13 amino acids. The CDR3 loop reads CATSASDGLEEYF. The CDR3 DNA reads TGTGCCACCAGTGCGAGTGATGGTCTAGAGGAGTATTTT.

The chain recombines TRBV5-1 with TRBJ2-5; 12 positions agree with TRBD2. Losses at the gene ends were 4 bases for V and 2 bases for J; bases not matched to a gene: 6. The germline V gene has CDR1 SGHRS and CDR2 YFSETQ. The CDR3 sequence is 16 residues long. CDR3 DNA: TGCGCCAGCAGCCAGACTAGCGGGGGAGGTCAAGAGACCCAGTACTTC. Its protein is CASSQTSGGGQETQYF.

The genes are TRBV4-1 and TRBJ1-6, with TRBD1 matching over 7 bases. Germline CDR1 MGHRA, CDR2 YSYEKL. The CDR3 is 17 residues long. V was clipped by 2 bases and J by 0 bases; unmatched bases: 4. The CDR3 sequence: CASSQRDSLSYNSPLHF. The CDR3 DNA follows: TGCGCCAGCAGCCAAAGGGACAGCCTCTCCTATAATTCACCCCTCCACTTT.

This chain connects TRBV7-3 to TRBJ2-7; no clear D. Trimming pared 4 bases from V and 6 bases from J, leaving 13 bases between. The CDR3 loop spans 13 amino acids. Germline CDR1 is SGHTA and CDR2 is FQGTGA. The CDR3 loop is CASSSPRGLEQYF. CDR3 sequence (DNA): TGTGCCAGCAGCTCACCCAGAGGCCTCGAGCAGTACTTC. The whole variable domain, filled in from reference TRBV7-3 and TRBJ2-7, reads GAGVSQTPSNKVTEKGKYVELRCDPISGHTALYWYRQSLGQGPEFLIYFQGTGAADDSGLPNDRFFAVRPEGSVSTLKIQRTERGDSAVYLCASSSPRGLEQYFGPGTRLTVT.

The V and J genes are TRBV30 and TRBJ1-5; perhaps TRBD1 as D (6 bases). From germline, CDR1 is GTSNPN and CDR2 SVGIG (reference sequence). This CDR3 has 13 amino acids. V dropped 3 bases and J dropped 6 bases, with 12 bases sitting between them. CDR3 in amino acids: CAWSSGGGQPQHF. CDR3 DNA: TGTGCCTGGAGCTCGGGGGGCGGTCAGCCCCAGCATTTT. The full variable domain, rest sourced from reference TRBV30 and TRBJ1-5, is SQTIHQWPATLVQPVGSPLSLECTVEGTSNPNLYWYRQAAGRGLQLLFYSVGIGQISSEVPQNLSASRPQDRQFILSSKKLLLSDSGFYLCAWSSGGGQPQHFGDGTRLSIL.

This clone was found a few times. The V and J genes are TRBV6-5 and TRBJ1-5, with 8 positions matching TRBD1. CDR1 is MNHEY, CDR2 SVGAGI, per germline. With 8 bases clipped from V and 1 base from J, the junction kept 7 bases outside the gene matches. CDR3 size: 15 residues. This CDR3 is CASRWTGSSNQPQHF. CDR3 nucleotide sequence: TGTGCCAGCCGTTGGACAGGGAGCAGCAATCAGCCCCAGCATTTT.

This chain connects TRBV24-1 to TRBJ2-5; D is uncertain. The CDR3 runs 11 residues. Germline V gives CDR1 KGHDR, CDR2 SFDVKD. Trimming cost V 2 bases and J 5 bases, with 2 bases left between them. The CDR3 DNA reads TGTGCCACCAGTGATTCGGAGACCCAGTACTTC. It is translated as CATSDSETQYF.

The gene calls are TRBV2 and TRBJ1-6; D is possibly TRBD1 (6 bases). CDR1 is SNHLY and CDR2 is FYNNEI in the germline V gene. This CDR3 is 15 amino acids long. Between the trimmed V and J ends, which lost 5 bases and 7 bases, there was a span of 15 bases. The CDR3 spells CASSQDRQPNSPLHF. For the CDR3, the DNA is TGTGCCAGCAGTCAAGACAGGCAACCGAATTCACCCCTCCACTTT. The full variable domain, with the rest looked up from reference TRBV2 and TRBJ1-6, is EPEVTQTPSHQVTQMGQEVILRCVPISNHLYFYWYRQILGQKVEFLVSFYNNEISEKSEIFDDQFSVERPDGSNFTLKIRSTKLEDSAMYFCASSQDRQPNSPLHFGNGTRLTVT.

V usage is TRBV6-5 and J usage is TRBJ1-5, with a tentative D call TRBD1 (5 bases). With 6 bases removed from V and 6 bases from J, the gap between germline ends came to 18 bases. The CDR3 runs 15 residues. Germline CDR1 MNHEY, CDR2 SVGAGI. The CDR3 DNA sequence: TGTGCCAGCAGCCGGACATCAGACGGGGGTCAGCCCCAGCATTTT. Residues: CASSRTSDGGQPQHF.

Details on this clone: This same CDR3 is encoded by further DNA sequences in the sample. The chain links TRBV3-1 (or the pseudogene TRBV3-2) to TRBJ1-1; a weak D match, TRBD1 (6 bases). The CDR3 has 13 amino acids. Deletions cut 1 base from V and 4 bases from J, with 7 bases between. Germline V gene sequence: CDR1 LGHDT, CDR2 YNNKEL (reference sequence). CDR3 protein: CASSQVGGTEAFF. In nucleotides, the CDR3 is TGTGCCAGCAGCCAAGTAGGGGGCACTGAAGCTTTCTTT.

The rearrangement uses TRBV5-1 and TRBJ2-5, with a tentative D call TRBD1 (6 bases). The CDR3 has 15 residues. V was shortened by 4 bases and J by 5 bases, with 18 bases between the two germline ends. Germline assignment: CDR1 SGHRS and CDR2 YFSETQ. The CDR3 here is CASSKRQEAGETQYF. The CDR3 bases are TGCGCCAGCAGCAAGCGACAGGAGGCCGGGGAGACCCAGTACTTC.

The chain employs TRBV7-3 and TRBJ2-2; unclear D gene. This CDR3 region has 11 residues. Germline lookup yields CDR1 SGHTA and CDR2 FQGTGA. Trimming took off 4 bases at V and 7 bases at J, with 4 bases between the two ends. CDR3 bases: TGTGCCAGCAGCTCAAACGGGGAGCTGTTTTTT. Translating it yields CASSSNGELFF.

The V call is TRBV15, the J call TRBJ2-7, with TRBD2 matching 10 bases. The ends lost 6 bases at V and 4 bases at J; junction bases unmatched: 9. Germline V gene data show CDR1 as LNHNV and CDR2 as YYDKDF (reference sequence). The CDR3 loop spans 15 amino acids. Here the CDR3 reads CATRDSSGGIYEQYF. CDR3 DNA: TGTGCCACCAGGGACTCTAGCGGGGGTATTTACGAGCAGTACTTC.

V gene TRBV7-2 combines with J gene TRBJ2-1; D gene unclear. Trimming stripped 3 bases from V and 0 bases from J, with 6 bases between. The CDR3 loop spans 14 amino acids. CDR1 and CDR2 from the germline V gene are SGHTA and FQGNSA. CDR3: CASSLSSSYNEQFF. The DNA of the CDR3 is TGTGCCAGCAGCTTGAGCTCCTCCTACAATGAGCAGTTCTTC.

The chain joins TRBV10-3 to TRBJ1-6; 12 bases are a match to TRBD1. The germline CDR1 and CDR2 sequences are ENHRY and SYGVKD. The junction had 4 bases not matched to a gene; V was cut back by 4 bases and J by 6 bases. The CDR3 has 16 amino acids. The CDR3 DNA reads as TGTGCCATCAGTGGGGGACAGGGGGCTCGTAATTCACCCCTCCACTTT. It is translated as CAISGGQGARNSPLHF.

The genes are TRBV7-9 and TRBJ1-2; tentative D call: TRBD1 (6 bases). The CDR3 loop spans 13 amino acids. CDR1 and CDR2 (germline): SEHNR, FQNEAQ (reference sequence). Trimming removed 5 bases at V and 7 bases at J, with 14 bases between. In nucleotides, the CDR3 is TGTGCCAGCAGCCCCTACCGGACAGTTGGCTACACCTTC. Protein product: CASSPYRTVGYTF. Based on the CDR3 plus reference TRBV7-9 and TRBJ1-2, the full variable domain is DTGVSQNPRHKITKRGQNVTFRCDPISEHNRLYWYRQTLGQGPEFLTYFQNEAQLEKSRLLSDRFSAERPKGSFSTLEIQRTEQGDSAMYLCASSPYRTVGYTFGSGTRLTVV.

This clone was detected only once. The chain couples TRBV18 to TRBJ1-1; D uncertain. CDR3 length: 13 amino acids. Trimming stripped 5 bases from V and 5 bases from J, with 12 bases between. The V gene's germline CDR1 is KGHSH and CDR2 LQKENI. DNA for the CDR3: TGTGCCAGCTCATCCTCAGACGGGACTGAAGCTTTCTTT. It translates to CASSSSDGTEAFF.

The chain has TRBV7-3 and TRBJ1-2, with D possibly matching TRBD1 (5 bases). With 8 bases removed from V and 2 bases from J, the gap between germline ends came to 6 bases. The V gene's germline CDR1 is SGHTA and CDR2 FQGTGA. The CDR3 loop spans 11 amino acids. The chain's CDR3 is CASGGNYGYTF. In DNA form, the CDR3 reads TGTGCCAGCGGGGGGAACTATGGCTACACCTTC.

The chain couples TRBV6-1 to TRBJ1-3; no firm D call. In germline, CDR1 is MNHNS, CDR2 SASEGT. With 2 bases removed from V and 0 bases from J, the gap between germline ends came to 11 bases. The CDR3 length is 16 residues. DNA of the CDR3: TGTGCCAGCAGTGAAATGCACGGTTCCTCTGGAAACACCATATATTTT. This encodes CASSEMHGSSGNTIYF.

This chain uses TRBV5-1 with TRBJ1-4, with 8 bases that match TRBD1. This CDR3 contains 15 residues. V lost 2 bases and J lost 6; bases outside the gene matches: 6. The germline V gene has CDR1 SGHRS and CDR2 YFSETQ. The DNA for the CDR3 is TGCGCCAGCAGCTTAGGGACAGGAGGGGATGAAAAACTGTTTTTT. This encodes CASSLGTGGDEKLFF.

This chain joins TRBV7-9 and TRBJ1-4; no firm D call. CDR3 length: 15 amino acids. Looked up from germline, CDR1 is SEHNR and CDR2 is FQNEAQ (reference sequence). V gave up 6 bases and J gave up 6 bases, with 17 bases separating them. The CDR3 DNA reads TGTGCCAGCAGTCGACTGCGGGTTCGCCATGAAAAACTGTTTTTT. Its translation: CASSRLRVRHEKLFF.

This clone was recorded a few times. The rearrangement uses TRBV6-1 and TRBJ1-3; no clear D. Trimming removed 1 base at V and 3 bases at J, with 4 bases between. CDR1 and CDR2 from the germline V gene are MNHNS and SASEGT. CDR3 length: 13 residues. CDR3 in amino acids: CASSEVLGNTIYF. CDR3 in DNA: TGTGCCAGCAGTGAAGTACTTGGAAACACCATATATTTT.

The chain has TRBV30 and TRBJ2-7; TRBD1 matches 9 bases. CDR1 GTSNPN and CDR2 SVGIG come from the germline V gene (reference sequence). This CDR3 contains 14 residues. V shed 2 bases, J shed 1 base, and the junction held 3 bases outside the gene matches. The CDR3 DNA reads TGTGCCTGGAGTTCCGGGACAGGGTCCTACGAGCAGTACTTC. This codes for CAWSSGTGSYEQYF.

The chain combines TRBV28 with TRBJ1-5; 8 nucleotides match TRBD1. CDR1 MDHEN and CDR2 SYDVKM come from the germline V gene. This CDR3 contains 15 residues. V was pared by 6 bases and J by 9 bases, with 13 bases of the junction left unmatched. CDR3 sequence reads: CASSTDREGVWPQHF. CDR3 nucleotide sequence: TGTGCCAGCAGCACGGACAGGGAGGGGGTATGGCCCCAGCATTTT. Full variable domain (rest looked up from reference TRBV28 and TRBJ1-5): DVKVTQSSRYLVKRTGEKVFLECVQDMDHENMFWYRQDPGLGLRLIYFSYDVKMKEKGDIPEGYSVSREKKERFSLILESASTNQTSMYLCASSTDREGVWPQHFGDGTRLSIL.

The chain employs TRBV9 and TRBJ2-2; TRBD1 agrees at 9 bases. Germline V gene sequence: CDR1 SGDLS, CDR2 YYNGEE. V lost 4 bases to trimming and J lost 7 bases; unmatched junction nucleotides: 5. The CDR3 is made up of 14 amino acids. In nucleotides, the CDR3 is TGTGCCAGCAGCTTACAGGGGGCGGGCGGGGAGCTGTTTTTT. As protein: CASSLQGAGGELFF.

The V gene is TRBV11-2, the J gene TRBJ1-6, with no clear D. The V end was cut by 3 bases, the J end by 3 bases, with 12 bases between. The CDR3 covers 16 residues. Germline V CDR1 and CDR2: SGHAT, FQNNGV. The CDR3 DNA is TGTGCCAGCAGCTTTGCCCGGGAGCGCTATAATTCACCCCTCCACTTT. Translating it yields CASSFARERYNSPLHF. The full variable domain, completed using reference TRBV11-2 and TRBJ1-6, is EAGVAQSPRYKIIEKRQSVAFWCNPISGHATLYWYQQILGQGPKLLIQFQNNGVVDDSQLPKDRFSAERLKGVDSTLKIQPAKLEDSAVYLCASSFARERYNSPLHFGNGTRLTVT.